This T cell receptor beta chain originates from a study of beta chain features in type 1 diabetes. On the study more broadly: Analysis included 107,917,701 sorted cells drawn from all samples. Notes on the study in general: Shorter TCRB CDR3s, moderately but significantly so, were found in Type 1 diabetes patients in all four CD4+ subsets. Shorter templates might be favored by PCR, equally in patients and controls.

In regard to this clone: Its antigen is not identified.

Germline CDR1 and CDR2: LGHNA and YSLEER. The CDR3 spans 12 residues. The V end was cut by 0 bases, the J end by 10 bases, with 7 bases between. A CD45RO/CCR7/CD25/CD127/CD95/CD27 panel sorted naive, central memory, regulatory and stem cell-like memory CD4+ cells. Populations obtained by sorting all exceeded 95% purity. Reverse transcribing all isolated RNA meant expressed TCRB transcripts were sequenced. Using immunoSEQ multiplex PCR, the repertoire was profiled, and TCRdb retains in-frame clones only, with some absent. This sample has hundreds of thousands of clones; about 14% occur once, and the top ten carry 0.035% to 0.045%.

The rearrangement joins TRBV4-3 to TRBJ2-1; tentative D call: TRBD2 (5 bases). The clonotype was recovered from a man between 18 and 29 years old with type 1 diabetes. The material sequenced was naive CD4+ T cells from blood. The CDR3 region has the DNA TGCGCCAGCAGCCAAGATTGGAGGGAGCAGTTCTTC. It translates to CASSQDWREQFF.